The T cell receptor (beta chain) described here comes from a study of early T cells in non-severe SARS-CoV-2 infection. Study-wide findings and caveats: A preference for anti-spike CD8 responses marked VDJdb matching, which missed private and CD4 specificities.

Germline trimming cut 6 bases from V and 3 bases from J; bases unmatched to any gene: 7. The CDR3 loop spans 16 amino acids. CDR1 and CDR2 (germline): SNHLY, FYNNEI. This clonotype was seen a few times. Its antigen is still unknown. In the library, individual cDNA molecules carried attached unique molecular identifiers. TCRdb independently ran MiXCR on the 5' RACE reads; one entry per CDR3 protein. The sample shows around 57,000 distinct CDR3 sequences, over 4.5% of them seen only once. The chain is built from TRBV2 and TRBJ2-6; 8 nucleotides line up with TRBD1. The sequences come from whole blood, collected at baseline. The source is an adult who was a healthcare worker with PCR-confirmed SARS-CoV-2 infection or an uninfected control (not recorded which). The CDR3 DNA reads as TGTGCCAGCAGGAATCAGGGGGCGCTTGGGGCCAACGTCCTGACTTTC. Translated, it gives CASRNQGALGANVLTF. The complete variable domain, with remaining parts taken from reference TRBV2 and TRBJ2-6, reads EPEVTQTPSHQVTQMGQEVILRCVPISNHLYFYWYRQILGQKVEFLVSFYNNEISEKSEIFDDQFSVERPDGSNFTLKIRSTKLEDSAMYFCASRNQGALGANVLTFGAGSRLTVL.